The next 11 T cell receptor beta chains were all read from a single sample in a study of T cell changes during pregnancy in multiple sclerosis. Profiling relied on immunoSEQ multiplex PCR, and the TCRdb table lists in-frame clones only, not all of them. The sample has fewer than 100,000 clones; roughly 91% are singletons. The sequences come from peripheral blood, collected after pregnancy. Receptors were obtained from a female donor in good health, enrolled as a control in a pregnancy study.

This clone was seen just once. V is TRBV7-2 and J is TRBJ2-7; 7 bases fit TRBD2. CDR1 SGHTA and CDR2 FQGNSA come from the germline V gene. V gave up 5 bases and J gave up 3 bases; unmatched junction bases: 10. The CDR3 loop spans 15 amino acids. The CDR3 is CASSPGRGHGYEQYF. DNA of the CDR3: TGTGCCAGCAGCCCGGGGAGGGGTCATGGCTACGAGCAGTACTTC.

The V gene is TRBV19, the J gene TRBJ2-1, with 8 bases identical to TRBD1. J lost 12 bases, V lost 1 base, and 20 bases had no gene match. The CDR3 is made up of 18 amino acids. Germline CDR1 reads LNHDA; CDR2 reads SQIVND (reference sequence). CDR3 loop: CASSIGSTGAKINKGQFF. CDR3 sequence (DNA): TGTGCCAGTAGTATAGGGTCGACAGGGGCGAAAATTAATAAAGGGCAGTTCTTC.

The chain joins TRBV6-4 to TRBJ2-1; 7 positions match TRBD2. The CDR3 has 16 amino acids. V was clipped by 5 bases and J by 1 base; unmatched bases: 8. The germline gives CDR1 MRHNA, CDR2 SNTAGT. In DNA, the CDR3 is TGTGCCAGCAGTCGGACTAGTATCTTTTCCTACAATGAGCAGTTCTTC. As protein: CASSRTSIFSYNEQFF.

The chain uses TRBV5-1 and TRBJ2-3; TRBD1 agrees at 8 bases. This CDR3 has 16 residues. J was trimmed by 4 bases and V by 4 bases; bases with no gene match: 11. Germline CDR1 is SGHRS and CDR2 is YFSETQ. CDR3: CASSPGQGVGADTQYF. The CDR3 DNA is TGCGCCAGCAGCCCCGGACAGGGCGTTGGTGCAGATACGCAGTATTTT.

The chain couples TRBV19 to TRBJ2-2; 7 bases line up with TRBD2. The germline CDR1 and CDR2 sequences are LNHDA and SQIVND (reference sequence). This CDR3 has 13 amino acids. The trim removed 7 bases at V and 5 bases at J, leaving 4 bases unmatched. CDR3 region: CASISGRTGELFF. The DNA for the CDR3 is TGTGCCAGTATTTCCGGGAGGACCGGGGAGCTGTTTTTT. The variable domain in full, completed from reference TRBV19 and TRBJ2-2, reads DGGITQSPKYLFRKEGQNVTLSCEQNLNHDAMYWYRQDPGQGLRLIYYSQIVNDFQKGDIAEGYSVSREKKESFPLTVTSAQKNPTAFYLCASISGRTGELFFGEGSRLTVL.

The V gene is TRBV7-6, the J gene TRBJ2-7, with D possibly being TRBD2 (5 bases). The CDR3 sequence is 13 residues long. Deletions cut 4 bases from V and 0 bases from J, with 7 bases between. Germline CDR1 and CDR2: SGHVS and FNYEAQ. The CDR3 loop is CASSSGVSYEQYF. The CDR3 bases are TGTGCCAGCAGCTCCGGGGTCTCCTACGAGCAGTACTTC.

The V call is TRBV4-1, the J call TRBJ2-1; TRBD2 matches at 9 bases. This CDR3 has 17 residues. Germline assignment: CDR1 MGHRA and CDR2 YSYEKL. The J segment lost 4 bases and the V segment lost 2 bases, leaving 9 bases of the junction unmatched. CDR3 nucleotide sequence: TGCGCCAGCAGCCAAATACAGCGGGGGGACCTATACAATGAGCAGTTCTTC. Amino acids: CASSQIQRGDLYNEQFF.

This clone was recorded once. The chain joins TRBV7-8 to TRBJ2-7; no clear D. Trimming stripped 2 bases from V and 2 bases from J, with 10 bases between. CDR3 length equals 14 residues. CDR1 and CDR2 (germline): SGHVS, FQNEAQ. CDR3 in DNA: TGTGCCAGCAGCTTACGGTGGTTTCCCTACGAGCAGTACTTC. Translation gives CASSLRWFPYEQYF.

This clone was seen a single time. The chain employs TRBV18 and TRBJ2-5; TRBD2 matches 8 bases. This CDR3 spans 16 amino acids. Germline trimming cut 1 base from V and 2 bases from J; bases unmatched to any gene: 6. Germline values: CDR1 KGHSH, CDR2 LQKENI. The CDR3 region has the DNA TGTGCCAGCTCACCACGGAGAGCGGGAGAGCAAGAGACCCAGTACTTC. Its translation is CASSPRRAGEQETQYF.

The CDR3 region has the DNA TGTGCCAGCAGTTCGGACAGGGGGCCCTATGGCTACACCTTC. Translated: CASSSDRGPYGYTF. This chain connects TRBV28 to TRBJ1-2; TRBD1 matches at 11 bases. This CDR3 is 14 amino acids long. Looked up from germline, CDR1 is MDHEN and CDR2 is SYDVKM. Trimming took 4 bases from V and 4 from J; bases not matched to a gene: 2.

The rearrangement links TRBV28 to TRBJ2-7; weak D call: TRBD2 (6 bases). The length of the CDR3 is 14 residues. The V end lost 6 bases, the J end lost 0 bases, and 12 bases lay between the germline ends. Germline CDR1 MDHEN, CDR2 SYDVKM. The CDR3 reads CASRGGVSSYEQYF. The CDR3 DNA follows: TGTGCCAGCAGAGGCGGGGTTAGCTCCTACGAGCAGTACTTC. Together with reference TRBV28 and TRBJ2-7, the CDR3 gives the full variable domain: DVKVTQSSRYLVKRTGEKVFLECVQDMDHENMFWYRQDPGLGLRLIYFSYDVKMKEKGDIPEGYSVSREKKERFSLILESASTNQTSMYLCASRGGVSSYEQYFGPGTRLTVT.